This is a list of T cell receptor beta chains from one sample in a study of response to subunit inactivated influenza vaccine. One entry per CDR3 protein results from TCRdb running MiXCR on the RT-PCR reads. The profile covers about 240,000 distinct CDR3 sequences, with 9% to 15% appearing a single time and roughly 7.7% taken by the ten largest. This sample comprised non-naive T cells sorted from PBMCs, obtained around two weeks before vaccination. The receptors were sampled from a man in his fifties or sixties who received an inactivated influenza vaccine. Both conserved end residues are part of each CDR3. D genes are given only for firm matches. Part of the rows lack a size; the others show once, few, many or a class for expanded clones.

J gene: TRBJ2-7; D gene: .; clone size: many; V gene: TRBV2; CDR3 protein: CASSESWQGLYEQYF; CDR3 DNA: TGTGCCAGCAGTGAATCTTGGCAGGGACTCTACGAGCAGTACTTC
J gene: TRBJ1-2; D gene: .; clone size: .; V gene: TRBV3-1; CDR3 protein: CASSQSRGRYTF; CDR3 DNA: TGTGCCAGCAGCCAATCCAGGGGTCGCTACACCTTC
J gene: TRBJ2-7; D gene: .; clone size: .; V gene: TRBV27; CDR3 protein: CASKDPSYEQYF; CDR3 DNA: TGTGCCAGCAAGGATCCCTCCTACGAGCAGTACTTC
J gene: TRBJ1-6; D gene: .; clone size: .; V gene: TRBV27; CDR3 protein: CASSPSRLGSPLHF; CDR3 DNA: TGTGCCAGCAGTCCCTCTCGCTTGGGATCACCCCTCCACTTT
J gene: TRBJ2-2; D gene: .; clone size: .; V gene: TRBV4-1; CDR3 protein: CASSQEGVSTGELFF; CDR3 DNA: TGCGCCAGCAGCCAAGAAGGGGTTAGCACCGGGGAGCTGTTTTTT
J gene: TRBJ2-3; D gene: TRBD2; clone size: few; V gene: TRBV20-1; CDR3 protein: CSARGLGLAFADTQYF; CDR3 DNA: TGCAGTGCTAGAGGTCTAGGACTAGCATTTGCAGATACGCAGTATTTT
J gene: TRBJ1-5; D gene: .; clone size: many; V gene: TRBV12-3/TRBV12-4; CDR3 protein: CASSLLAVHSNQPQHF; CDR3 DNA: TGTGCCAGCAGTTTATTGGCAGTCCATAGCAATCAGCCCCAGCATTTT
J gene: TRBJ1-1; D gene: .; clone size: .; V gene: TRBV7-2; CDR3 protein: CASSSSPGTEAFF; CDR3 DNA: TGTGCCAGCAGCTCCAGCCCGGGAACTGAAGCTTTCTTT
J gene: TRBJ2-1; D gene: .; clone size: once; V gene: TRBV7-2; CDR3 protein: CASSFGTPSYNEQFF; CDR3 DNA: TGTGCCAGCAGCTTTGGTACTCCCTCCTACAATGAGCAGTTCTTC
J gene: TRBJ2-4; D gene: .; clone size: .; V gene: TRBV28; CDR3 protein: CASSLHLVGGDKNIQYF; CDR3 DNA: TGTGCCAGCAGTTTACATCTTGTTGGCGGGGATAAAAACATTCAGTACTTC
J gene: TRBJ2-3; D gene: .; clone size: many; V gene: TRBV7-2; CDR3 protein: CASSYFTDTQYF; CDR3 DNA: TGTGCCAGCAGCTATTTCACAGATACGCAGTATTTT
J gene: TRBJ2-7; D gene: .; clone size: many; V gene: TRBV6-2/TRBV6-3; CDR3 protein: CASSYSPGHEQYF; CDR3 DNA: TGTGCCAGCAGTTACTCACCCGGGCACGAGCAGTACTTC
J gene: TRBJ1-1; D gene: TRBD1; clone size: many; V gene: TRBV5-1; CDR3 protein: CASSQGQGGRNTEAFF; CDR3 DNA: TGCGCCAGCAGCCAGGGACAGGGGGGGCGGAACACTGAAGCTTTCTTT
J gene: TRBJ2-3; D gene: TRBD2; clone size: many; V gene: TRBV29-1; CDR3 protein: CSVDGTSGAHTDTQYF; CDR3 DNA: TGCAGCGTTGATGGTACTAGCGGGGCACACACAGATACGCAGTATTTT
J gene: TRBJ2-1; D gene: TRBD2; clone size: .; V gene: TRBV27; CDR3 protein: CASSSQASSSGLAGVGEQFF; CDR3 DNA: TGTGCCAGCAGTTCCCAGGCCTCCTCCTCGGGACTAGCGGGAGTAGGTGAGCAGTTCTTC
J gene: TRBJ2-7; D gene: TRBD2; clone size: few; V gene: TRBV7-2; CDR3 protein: CASSPRTSGTYEQYF; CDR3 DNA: TGTGCCAGCAGCCCGCGGACTAGCGGGACTTACGAGCAGTACTTC
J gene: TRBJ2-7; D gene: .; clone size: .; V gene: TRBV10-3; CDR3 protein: CAINDASYEQYF; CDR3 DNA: TGTGCCATCAATGACGCTAGCTACGAGCAGTACTTC
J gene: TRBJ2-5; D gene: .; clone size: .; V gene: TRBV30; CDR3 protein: CAWSVILETQYF; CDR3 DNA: TGTGCCTGGAGTGTAATACTAGAGACCCAGTACTTC
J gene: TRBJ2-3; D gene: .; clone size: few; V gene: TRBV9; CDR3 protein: CASSVGGLPFGDTQYF; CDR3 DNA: TGTGCCAGCAGCGTAGGGGGACTCCCATTCGGTGATACGCAGTATTTT
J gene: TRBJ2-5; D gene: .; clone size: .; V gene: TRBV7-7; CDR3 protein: CASSSGLAPGETQYF; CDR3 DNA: TGTGCTAGCAGCTCAGGGCTGGCCCCGGGTGAGACCCAGTACTTC
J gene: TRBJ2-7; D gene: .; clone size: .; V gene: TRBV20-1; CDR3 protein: CSARDSTGAEEQYF; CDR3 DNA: TGCAGTGCTAGAGATTCAACGGGGGCGGAGGAGCAGTACTTC
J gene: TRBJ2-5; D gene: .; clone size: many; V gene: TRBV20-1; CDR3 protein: CSAVEGSQETQYF; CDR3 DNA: TGCAGTGCTGTGGAGGGGTCACAAGAGACCCAGTACTTC